These T cell receptor beta chains were read from a single sample in a study of technical replicates of blood from a few donors. Clones were read by immunoSEQ multiplex PCR, and TCRdb kept only the in-frame ones, dropping some. This table has around 86,000 clones, around 96% appearing once. The specimen was T cells isolated from PBMCs. The receptors stem from a human donor in good health. The CDR3 runs from the conserved cysteine through the conserved F or W. The D gene is left open where the match is weak. The size field is filled for only some rows; it gives once, few, many or a size class.

>-|TRBV30|TRBJ1-4|-
TGTGCCTGGAGCCTACGGAATGAAAAACTGTTTTTT
CAWSLRNEKLFF
>-|TRBV27|TRBJ2-5|-
TGTGCCAGCAGTTTCAGGGAATCTCAAGAGACCCAGTACTTC
CASSFRESQETQYF
>-|TRBV7-8|TRBJ1-1|-
TGTGCCAGCAGCTTCACAGGGAGGGGTAACACTGAAGCTTTCTTT
CASSFTGRGNTEAFF
>-|TRBV4-1|TRBJ2-3|-
TGCGCCAGCAGCCAGTCAGCGGGCGGAGATACGCAGTATTTT
CASSQSAGGDTQYF
>TRBD1|TRBV10-3|TRBJ2-7|-
TGTGCCATCGGACAGGAAGGGTACGAGCAGTACTTC
CAIGQEGYEQYF
>-|TRBV13|TRBJ2-1|-
TGTGCCAGCAGCTTATGGAGTCTCGGCTACAATGAGCAGTTCTTC
CASSLWSLGYNEQFF
>TRBD1|TRBV4-1|TRBJ2-7|-
TGCGCCAGCAGCCCACCCCTCCGGGACAGGCCGTACGAGCAGTACTTC
CASSPPLRDRPYEQYF
>-|TRBV27|TRBJ1-4|-
TGTGCCAGCAGTTTAAGCGAGGGATGGGGTGAAAAACTGTTTTTT
CASSLSEGWGEKLFF
>TRBD2|TRBV9|TRBJ2-7|-
TGTGCCAGCAGCGTAATAGCGGGAGTAGGCGAGCAGTACTTC
CASSVIAGVGEQYF
>-|TRBV5-3|TRBJ2-5|once
TGTGCCAGAAGCCCAAGGAGCGTCCTGATTCGAGAGACCCAGTACTTC
CARSPRSVLIRETQYF
>TRBD2|TRBV5-4|TRBJ2-5|-
TGTGCCAGCAGACCCTCCGGGACTAGCCAAGAGACCCAGTACTTC
CASRPSGTSQETQYF
>-|TRBV5-1|TRBJ2-2|-
TGCGCCAGCAGCTACGGACAGAGCACCGGGGAGCTGTTTTTT
CASSYGQSTGELFF
>-|TRBV7-3|TRBJ2-5|-
TGTGCCAGCAGCTTATATCTCCTCCGGGAAGAGACCCAGTACTTC
CASSLYLLREETQYF
>TRBD1|TRBV5-1|TRBJ1-1|-
TGCGCCAGCAGACGACAGGGGGCGGACACTGAAGCTTTCTTT
CASRRQGADTEAFF
>TRBD2|TRBV11-3|TRBJ2-5|-
TGTGCCAGCAGCTTAGGTCGACTAGCGGAGACCCAGTACTTC
CASSLGRLAETQYF
>-|TRBV7-8|TRBJ1-3|-
TGTGCCAGCAGCTCGCTGGGCCTCTCTGGAAACACCATATATTTT
CASSSLGLSGNTIYF
>-|TRBV15|TRBJ1-1|-
TGTGCCACCAGCAGAGATAAAGCGACGGCGGGGAACACTGAAGCTTTCTTT
CATSRDKATAGNTEAFF
>TRBD1|TRBV19|TRBJ1-1|-
TGTGCCAGTAGTCTCCGACAGGGGGGGAACACTGAAGCTTTCTTT
CASSLRQGGNTEAFF
>-|TRBV5-4|TRBJ2-3|-
TGTGCCAGCAGCTTTTCACGTTCGGGAGGCACAGATACGCAGTATTTT
CASSFSRSGGTDTQYF
>TRBD2|TRBV5-1|TRBJ2-1|once
TGCGCCAGCAGCTTGGAATTGACTAGCGGGAGGGGCGATGAGCAGTTCTTC
CASSLELTSGRGDEQFF
>-|TRBV10-1|TRBJ2-7|-
TGCGCCAGCAGTGAGGTCCGAGACTCGAAGGCCTCCTACGAGCAGTACTTC
CASSEVRDSKASYEQYF
>TRBD2|TRBV13|TRBJ2-2|-
TGTGCCAGCAGCTCCGGACTAGCCCCCGGGGAGCTGTTTTTT
CASSSGLAPGELFF
>-|TRBV18|TRBJ1-2|-
TGTGCCAGCTCACCAATGACCTTACAACTGGAGCTATATGGCTACACCTTC
CASSPMTLQLELYGYTF
>TRBD2|TRBV10-3|TRBJ2-1|-
TGTGCCAGTCTTAGCGGGGTAGACTACAATGAGCAGTTCTTC
CASLSGVDYNEQFF
>TRBD1|TRBV5-1|TRBJ1-2|-
TGCGCCAGCAGCACCTCCGGGACAGCTAACTATGGCTACACCTTC
CASSTSGTANYGYTF
>-|TRBV6-1|TRBJ1-2|-
TGTGCCAGCAGGTACACAGGCGACTCTACCTATGGCTACACCTTC
CASRYTGDSTYGYTF
>TRBD1|TRBV7-8|TRBJ1-5|-
TGTGCCAGCAGCTCCCGACAGGGAGGAGGTGTCAATCAGCCCCAGCATTTT
CASSSRQGGGVNQPQHF
>TRBD2|TRBV7-8|TRBJ2-2|-
TGTGCCAGCAGCCCAGGGACTAGCGGGACGAACACCGGGGAGCTGTTTTTT
CASSPGTSGTNTGELFF